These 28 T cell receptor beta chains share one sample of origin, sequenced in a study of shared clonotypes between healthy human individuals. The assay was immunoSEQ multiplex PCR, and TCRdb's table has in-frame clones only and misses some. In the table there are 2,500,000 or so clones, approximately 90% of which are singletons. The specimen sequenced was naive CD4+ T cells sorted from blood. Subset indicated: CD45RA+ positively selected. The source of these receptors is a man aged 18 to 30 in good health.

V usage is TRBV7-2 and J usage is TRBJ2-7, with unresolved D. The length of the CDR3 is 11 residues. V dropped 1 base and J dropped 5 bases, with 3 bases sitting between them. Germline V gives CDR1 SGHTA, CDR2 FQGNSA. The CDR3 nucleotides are TGTGCCAGCAGCTTAGATAACGAGCAGTACTTC. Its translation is CASSLDNEQYF.

CDR3 bases: TGTGCCAGCAGTCCCCAGACAGGGTGGGGCGAGACCCAGTACTTC. This codes for CASSPQTGWGETQYF. The chain combines TRBV28 with TRBJ2-5; TRBD1 aligns across 7 bases. Looked up from germline, CDR1 is MDHEN and CDR2 is SYDVKM. Trimming removed 5 bases from V and 5 bases from J; junction bases left unmatched: 11. CDR3 length: 15 residues.

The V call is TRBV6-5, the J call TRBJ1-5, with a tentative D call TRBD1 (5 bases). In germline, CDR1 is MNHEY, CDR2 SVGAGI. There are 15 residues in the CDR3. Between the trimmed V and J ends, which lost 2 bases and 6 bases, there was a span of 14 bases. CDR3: CASSYKAGSLQPQHF. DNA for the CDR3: TGTGCCAGCAGTTACAAGGCAGGGTCCCTTCAGCCCCAGCATTTT.

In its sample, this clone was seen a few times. The CDR3 here is CAISDGIYGYTF. CDR3 nucleotides: TGTGCCATCAGTGACGGCATTTATGGCTACACCTTC. The chain uses TRBV10-3 and TRBJ1-2; D is unclear. Germline V gene sequence: CDR1 ENHRY, CDR2 SYGVKD. This CDR3 has 12 residues. V gave up 3 bases and J gave up 5 bases, with 7 bases separating them.

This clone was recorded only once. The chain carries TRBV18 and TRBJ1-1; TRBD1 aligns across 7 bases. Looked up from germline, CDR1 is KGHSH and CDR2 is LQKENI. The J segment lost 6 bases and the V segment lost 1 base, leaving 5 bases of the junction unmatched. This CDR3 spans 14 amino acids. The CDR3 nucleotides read TGTGCCAGCTCACCACAGGGGGCGCTCCCTGAAGCTTTCTTT. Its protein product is CASSPQGALPEAFF.

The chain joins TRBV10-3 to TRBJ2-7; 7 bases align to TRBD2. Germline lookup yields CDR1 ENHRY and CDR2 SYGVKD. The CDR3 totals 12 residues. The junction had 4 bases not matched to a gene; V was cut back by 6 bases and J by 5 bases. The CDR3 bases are TGTGCCATCAGGGGGGGGTTGGACGAGCAGTACTTC. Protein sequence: CAIRGGLDEQYF.

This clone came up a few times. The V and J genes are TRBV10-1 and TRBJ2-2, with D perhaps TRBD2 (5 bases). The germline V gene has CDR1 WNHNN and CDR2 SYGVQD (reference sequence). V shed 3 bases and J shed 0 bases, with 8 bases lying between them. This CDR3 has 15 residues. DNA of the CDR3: TGCGCCAGCAGTGAAGGACTGCCGAACACCGGGGAGCTGTTTTTT. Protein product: CASSEGLPNTGELFF.

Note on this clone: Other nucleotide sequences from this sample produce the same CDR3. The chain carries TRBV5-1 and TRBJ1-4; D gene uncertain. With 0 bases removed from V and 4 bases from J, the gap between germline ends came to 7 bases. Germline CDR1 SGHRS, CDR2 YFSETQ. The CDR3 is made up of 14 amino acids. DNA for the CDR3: TGCGCCAGCAGCTTGGGAGGTGTTAATGAAAAACTGTTTTTT. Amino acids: CASSLGGVNEKLFF.

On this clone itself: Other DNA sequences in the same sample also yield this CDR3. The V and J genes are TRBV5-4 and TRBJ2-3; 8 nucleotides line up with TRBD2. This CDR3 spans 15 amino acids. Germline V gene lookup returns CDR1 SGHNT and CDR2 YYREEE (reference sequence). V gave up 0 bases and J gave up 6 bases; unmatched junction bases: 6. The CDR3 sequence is CASSLGLAGGDTQYF. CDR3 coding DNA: TGTGCCAGCAGCTTGGGGCTAGCGGGTGGCGATACGCAGTATTTT.

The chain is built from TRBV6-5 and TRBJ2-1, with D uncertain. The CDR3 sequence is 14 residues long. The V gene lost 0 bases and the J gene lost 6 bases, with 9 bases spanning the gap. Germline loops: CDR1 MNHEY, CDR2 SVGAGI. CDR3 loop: CASSYSTQSNEQFF. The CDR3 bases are TGTGCCAGCAGTTACTCAACCCAAAGCAATGAGCAGTTCTTC.

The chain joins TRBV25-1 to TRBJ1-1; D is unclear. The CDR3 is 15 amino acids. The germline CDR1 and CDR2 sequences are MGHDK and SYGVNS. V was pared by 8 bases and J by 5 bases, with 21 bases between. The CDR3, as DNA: TGTGCCAGCCCTTCTACTCAGCGGGAATGGACTGAAGCTTTCTTT. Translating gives CASPSTQREWTEAFF.

The CDR3 loop reads CASRGDLQETQYF. CDR3 nucleotides: TGTGCCAGCAGAGGGGACCTACAAGAGACCCAGTACTTC. The chain is built from TRBV2 and TRBJ2-5; TRBD1 or TRBD2 may be the D gene (5 bases each). The CDR3 is made up of 13 amino acids. V dropped 6 bases and J dropped 2 bases, with 10 bases sitting between them. Germline CDR1 and CDR2: SNHLY and FYNNEI.

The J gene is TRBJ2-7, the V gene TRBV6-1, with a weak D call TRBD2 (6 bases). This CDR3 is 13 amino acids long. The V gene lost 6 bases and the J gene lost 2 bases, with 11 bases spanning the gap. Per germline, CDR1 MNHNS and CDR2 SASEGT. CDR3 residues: CASRIGGAYEQYF. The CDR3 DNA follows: TGTGCCAGCAGGATAGGAGGGGCCTACGAGCAGTACTTC.

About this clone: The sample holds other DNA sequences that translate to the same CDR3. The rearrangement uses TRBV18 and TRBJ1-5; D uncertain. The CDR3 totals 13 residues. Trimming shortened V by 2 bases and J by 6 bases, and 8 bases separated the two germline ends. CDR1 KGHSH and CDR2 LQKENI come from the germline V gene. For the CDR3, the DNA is TGTGCCAGCTCACCAGGGGTCGGTCAGCCCCAGCATTTT. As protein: CASSPGVGQPQHF.

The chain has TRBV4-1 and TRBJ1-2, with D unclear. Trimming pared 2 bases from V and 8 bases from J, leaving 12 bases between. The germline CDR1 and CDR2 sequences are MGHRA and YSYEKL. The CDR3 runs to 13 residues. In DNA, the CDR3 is TGCGCCAGCAGCCAAAATCTACTTGAGGGCTACACCTTC. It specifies CASSQNLLEGYTF.

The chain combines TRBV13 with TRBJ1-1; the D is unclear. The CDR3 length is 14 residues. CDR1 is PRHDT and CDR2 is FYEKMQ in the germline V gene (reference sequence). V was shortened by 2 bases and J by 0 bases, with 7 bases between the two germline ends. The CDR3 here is CASSLKHMNTEAFF. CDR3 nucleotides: TGTGCCAGCAGCTTAAAGCACATGAACACTGAAGCTTTCTTT.

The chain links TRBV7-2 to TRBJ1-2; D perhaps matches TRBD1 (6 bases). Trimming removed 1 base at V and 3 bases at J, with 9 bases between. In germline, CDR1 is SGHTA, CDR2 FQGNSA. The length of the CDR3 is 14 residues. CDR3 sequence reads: CASSLVQGDYGYTF. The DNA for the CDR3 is TGTGCCAGCAGCTTAGTACAGGGAGACTATGGCTACACCTTC.

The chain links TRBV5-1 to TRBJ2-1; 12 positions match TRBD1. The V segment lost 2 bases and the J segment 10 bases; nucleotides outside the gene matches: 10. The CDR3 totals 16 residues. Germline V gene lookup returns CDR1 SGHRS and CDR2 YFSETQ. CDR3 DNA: TGCGCCAGCAGCTTAAAGGGACAGGGGGCTTTAGGAGAGCAGTTCTTC. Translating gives CASSLKGQGALGEQFF. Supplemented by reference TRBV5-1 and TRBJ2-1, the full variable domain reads KAGVTQTPRYLIKTRGQQVTLSCSPISGHRSVSWYQQTPGQGLQFLFEYFSETQRNKGNFPGRFSGRQFSNSRSEMNVSTLELGDSALYLCASSLKGQGALGEQFFGPGTRLTVL.

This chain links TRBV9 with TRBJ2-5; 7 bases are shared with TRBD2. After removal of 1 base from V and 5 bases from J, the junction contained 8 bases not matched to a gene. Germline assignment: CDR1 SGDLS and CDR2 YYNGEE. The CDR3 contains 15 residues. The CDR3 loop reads CASSVRSGEFETQYF. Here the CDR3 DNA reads TGTGCCAGCAGCGTAAGGAGCGGGGAGTTTGAGACCCAGTACTTC.

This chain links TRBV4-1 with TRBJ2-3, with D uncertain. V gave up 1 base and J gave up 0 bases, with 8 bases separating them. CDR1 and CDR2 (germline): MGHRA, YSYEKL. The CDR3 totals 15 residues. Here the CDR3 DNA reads TGCGCCAGCAGCCAAGTGAGACAAAGCACAGATACGCAGTATTTT. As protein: CASSQVRQSTDTQYF.

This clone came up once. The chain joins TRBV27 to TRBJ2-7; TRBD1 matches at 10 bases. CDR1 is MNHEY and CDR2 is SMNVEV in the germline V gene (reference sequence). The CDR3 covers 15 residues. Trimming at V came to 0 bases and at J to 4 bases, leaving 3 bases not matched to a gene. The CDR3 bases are TGTGCCAGCAGTTTATCGACAGGGGGCCCTTACGAGCAGTACTTC. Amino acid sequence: CASSLSTGGPYEQYF.

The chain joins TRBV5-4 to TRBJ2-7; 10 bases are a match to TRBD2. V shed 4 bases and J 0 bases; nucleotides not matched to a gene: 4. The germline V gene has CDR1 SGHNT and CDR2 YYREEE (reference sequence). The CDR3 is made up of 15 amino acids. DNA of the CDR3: TGTGCCAGCAGCCAGGGACTAGCGAGCTCCTACGAGCAGTACTTC. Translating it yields CASSQGLASSYEQYF.

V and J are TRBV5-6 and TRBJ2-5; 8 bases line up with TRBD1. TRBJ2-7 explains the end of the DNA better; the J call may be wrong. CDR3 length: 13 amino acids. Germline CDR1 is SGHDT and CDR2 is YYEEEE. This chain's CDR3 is CASSPDRGYEQYF. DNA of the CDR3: TGTGCCAGCAGCCCAGACAGGGGTTACGAGCAGTACTTC.

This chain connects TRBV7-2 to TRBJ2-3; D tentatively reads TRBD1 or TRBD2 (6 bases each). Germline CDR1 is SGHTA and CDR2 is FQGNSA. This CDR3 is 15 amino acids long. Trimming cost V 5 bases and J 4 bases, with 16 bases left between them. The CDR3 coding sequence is TGTGCCAGCAGCAATACAGGGACTGCTGCAGATACGCAGTATTTT. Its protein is CASSNTGTAADTQYF.

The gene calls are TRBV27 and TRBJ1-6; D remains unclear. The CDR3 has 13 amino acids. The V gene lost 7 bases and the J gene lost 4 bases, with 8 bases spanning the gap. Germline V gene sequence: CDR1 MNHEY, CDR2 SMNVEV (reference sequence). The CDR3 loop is CASTGQYNSPLHF. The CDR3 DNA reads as TGTGCCAGCACCGGGCAGTATAATTCACCCCTCCACTTT.

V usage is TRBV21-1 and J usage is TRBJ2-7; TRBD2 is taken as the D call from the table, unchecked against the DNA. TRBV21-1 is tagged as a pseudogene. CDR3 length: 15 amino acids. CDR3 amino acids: CASSKLWGGNYEQYF. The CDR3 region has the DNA TGTGCCAGCAGCAAATTATGGGGGGGGAACTACGAGCAGTACTTC.

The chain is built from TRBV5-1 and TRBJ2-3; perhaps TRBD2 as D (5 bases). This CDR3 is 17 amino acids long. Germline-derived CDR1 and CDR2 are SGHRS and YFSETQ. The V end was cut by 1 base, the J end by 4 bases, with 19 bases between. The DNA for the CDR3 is TGCGCCAGCAGCTTGAACCCGGGAACCTACGCGGCAGATACGCAGTATTTT. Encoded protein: CASSLNPGTYAADTQYF.

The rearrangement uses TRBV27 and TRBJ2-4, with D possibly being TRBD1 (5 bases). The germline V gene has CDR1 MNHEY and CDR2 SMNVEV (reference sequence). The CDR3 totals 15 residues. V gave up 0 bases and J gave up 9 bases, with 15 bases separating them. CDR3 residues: CASSLSGAPGPIQYF. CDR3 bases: TGTGCCAGCAGTTTATCAGGGGCCCCGGGCCCCATTCAGTACTTC.